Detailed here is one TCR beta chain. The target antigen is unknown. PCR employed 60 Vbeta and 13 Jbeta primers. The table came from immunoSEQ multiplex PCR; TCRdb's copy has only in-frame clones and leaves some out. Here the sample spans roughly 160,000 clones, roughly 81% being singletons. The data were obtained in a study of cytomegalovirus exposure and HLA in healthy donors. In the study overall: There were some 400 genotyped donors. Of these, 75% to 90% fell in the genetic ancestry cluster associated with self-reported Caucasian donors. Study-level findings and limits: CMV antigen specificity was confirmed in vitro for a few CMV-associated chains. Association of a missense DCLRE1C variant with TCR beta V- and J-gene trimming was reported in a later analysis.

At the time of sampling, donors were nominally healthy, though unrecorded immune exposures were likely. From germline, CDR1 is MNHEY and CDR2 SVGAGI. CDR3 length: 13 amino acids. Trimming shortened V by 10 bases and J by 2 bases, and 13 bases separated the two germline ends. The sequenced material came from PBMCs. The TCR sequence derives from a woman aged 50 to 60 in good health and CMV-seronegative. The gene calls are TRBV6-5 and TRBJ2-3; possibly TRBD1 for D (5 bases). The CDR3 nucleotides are TGTGCCACCTTCCACAGGCCCACAGATACGCAGTATTTT. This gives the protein CATFHRPTDTQYF.